This note documents a single TCR beta chain sequence. Antigen specificity is unknown. With a much larger clone just one base away, this may be a read error. This record comes from a study of molecular identifiers for immune sequencing clone quantification. Whole-study findings and limits: Molecules of identical TCR sharing a barcode could underestimate highly expanded clone sizes.

MiXCR, run by TCRdb on the PCR reads, gives a single entry per CDR3 protein. Here the sample spans roughly 320,000 distinct CDR3 sequences, 24% being singletons. The germline CDR1 and CDR2 sequences are SEHNR and FQNEAQ (reference sequence). The CDR3 length is 14 residues. Deletions cut 7 bases from V and 0 bases from J, with 13 bases between. CD8+CD4-CCR7+CD45RA+ cells were sorted as naive CD8 T cells. Specimen: naive CD8+ T cells from blood, with Jurkat cell RNA spiked in. Regarding subset: FACS-sorted CD8+CD4-CCR7+CD45RA+ naive T cells. The sequence was collected from a human donor in good health. Some libraries in this study had Jurkat cell RNA spiked in. The rearrangement links TRBV7-9 to TRBJ2-7; D possibly matches TRBD1 or TRBD2 (6 bases each). The CDR3 DNA follows: TGTGCCAGCACGGGGGCCGCCAGCTCCTACGAGCAGTACTTC. It translates to CASTGAASSYEQYF.